This TCR beta chain comes out of a study of T cells in Graves' hyperthyroidism and ophthalmopathy. Study results and caveats: For ophthalmopathy, model prediction preceded onset by a median around 7 months.

V shed 1 base and J shed 2 bases, with 14 bases lying between them. The CDR3 is made up of 16 amino acids. Germline CDR1 and CDR2: DFQATT and SNEGSKA (reference sequence). For this clonotype: The target antigen is unknown.

Researchers took RNA transcripts and amplified the TCR beta CDR3 regions from them. Carried out on the TCR CDR3, a first-round RT-PCR used the HTBI primer set. TCRdb itself ran the multiplex PCR reads through MiXCR, one entry per CDR3 protein. The profile covers some 490,000 distinct CDR3 sequences, with 22% appearing a single time and 45% to 55% taken by the ten largest. The receptor comes from a woman in her 70s with Graves' ophthalmopathy. Sequenced material: blood. The rearrangement uses TRBV20-1 and TRBJ2-2; a possible D gene is TRBD2 (5 bases). In DNA, the CDR3 is TGCAGTGCTAGAGCCGCGGGTAGAACTAACACCGGGGAGCTGTTTTTT. This gives the protein CSARAAGRTNTGELFF.